This is a list of T cell receptor beta chains from one sample in a study of shared clonotypes between healthy human individuals. The protocol was immunoSEQ multiplex PCR, while the TCRdb copy is restricted to in-frame clones and leaves out a portion. This table has about 1 million clones, about 76% appearing once. Sequenced sample: memory CD4+ T cells sorted from blood. All receptors derive from a man aged 18 to 30 in good health. The CDR3 runs from the conserved cysteine through the conserved F or W. The D gene is left open where the match is weak. Only some rows state a clone size, as once, few, many or a class for expanded clones.

>TRBJ2-7|TRBD2|TRBV7-2|.
CARDGGLAGFYEQYF
TGTGCCAGAGACGGGGGACTAGCGGGGTTCTACGAGCAGTACTTC
>TRBJ1-2|TRBD1|TRBV2|.
CASRGQGASYGYTF
TGTGCCAGCAGGGGACAGGGGGCGAGCTATGGCTACACCTTC
>TRBJ1-4|.|TRBV25-1|few
CASSEVGEKLFF
TGTGCCAGCAGTGAGGTGGGGGAAAAACTGTTTTTT
>TRBJ1-4|.|TRBV5-6|.
CASSLVVTNEKLFF
TGTGCCAGCAGCTTAGTCGTCACTAATGAAAAACTGTTTTTT
>TRBJ2-2|.|TRBV5-1|.
CASSFGQNTGELFF
TGCGCCAGCAGCTTCGGACAGAACACCGGGGAGCTGTTTTTT
>TRBJ2-4|.|TRBV11-2|.
CASSLENWAKNIQYF
TGTGCCAGCAGCTTGGAAAATTGGGCCAAAAACATTCAGTACTTC
>TRBJ2-2|TRBD2|TRBV7-2|few
CASSLASSGGPWNTGELFF
TGTGCCAGCAGCTTAGCGTCCAGCGGGGGGCCTTGGAACACCGGGGAGCTGTTTTTT
>TRBJ2-7|.|TRBV25-1|.
CASSDPANYEQYF
TGTGCCAGCAGTGACCCAGCAAACTACGAGCAGTACTTC
>TRBJ2-1|.|TRBV14|.
CASSQRQWYDNEQFF
TGTGCCAGCAGCCAACGGCAGTGGTACGACAATGAGCAGTTCTTC
>TRBJ2-4|TRBD2|TRBV7-2|.
CASSFSSGAKNIQYF
TGTGCCAGCAGCTTTTCTAGCGGGGCCAAAAACATTCAGTACTTC
>TRBJ2-7|TRBD1|TRBV6-5|.
CASSLGQGAPYEQYF
TGTGCCAGCAGCCTCGGACAGGGGGCCCCCTACGAGCAGTACTTC
>TRBJ1-5|.|TRBV6-5|.
CASSYSTASGQPQHF
TGTGCCAGCAGTTACTCGACAGCCTCGGGTCAGCCCCAGCATTTT
>TRBJ1-1|.|TRBV6-4|.
CASSPFVLEVDAVEAFF
TGTGCCAGCAGTCCCTTTGTACTAGAGGTCGACGCAGTGGAAGCTTTCTTT
>TRBJ2-2|.|TRBV5-1|once
CASSLQGHPNTGELFF
TGCGCCAGCAGCTTGCAAGGACACCCGAACACCGGGGAGCTGTTTTTT
>TRBJ2-2|TRBD2|TRBV9|.
CASSVLAGGPRGELFF
TGTGCCAGCAGCGTATTGGCGGGAGGGCCTCGCGGGGAGCTGTTTTTT
>TRBJ2-3|.|TRBV11-3|.
CASSLDSLDTQYF
TGTGCCAGCAGCTTAGATAGCTTGGATACGCAGTATTTT
>TRBJ2-1|TRBD2|TRBV6-5|.
CASTPTGGEQFF
TGTGCCAGCACCCCCACGGGGGGTGAGCAGTTCTTC
>TRBJ1-2|TRBD1|TRBV6-5|.
CASSLQGAREHGYTF
TGTGCCAGCAGTTTACAGGGGGCGAGGGAGCATGGCTACACCTTC
>TRBJ2-1|.|TRBV9|.
CASSVRPPGGSSYNEQFF
TGTGCCAGCAGCGTAAGGCCCCCTGGGGGGAGCTCCTACAATGAGCAGTTCTTC
>TRBJ2-2|.|TRBV6-6|once
CASIYSGMNTGELFF
TGTGCCAGTATTTATAGCGGTATGAACACCGGGGAGCTGTTTTTT
>TRBJ2-5|.|TRBV7-3|.
CASSFESGETQYF
TGTGCCAGCAGCTTTGAGTCGGGCGAGACCCAGTACTTC
>TRBJ2-1|.|TRBV9|.
CASSPKGGWQVDEQFF
TGTGCCAGCAGCCCCAAGGGCGGCTGGCAGGTGGATGAGCAGTTCTTC